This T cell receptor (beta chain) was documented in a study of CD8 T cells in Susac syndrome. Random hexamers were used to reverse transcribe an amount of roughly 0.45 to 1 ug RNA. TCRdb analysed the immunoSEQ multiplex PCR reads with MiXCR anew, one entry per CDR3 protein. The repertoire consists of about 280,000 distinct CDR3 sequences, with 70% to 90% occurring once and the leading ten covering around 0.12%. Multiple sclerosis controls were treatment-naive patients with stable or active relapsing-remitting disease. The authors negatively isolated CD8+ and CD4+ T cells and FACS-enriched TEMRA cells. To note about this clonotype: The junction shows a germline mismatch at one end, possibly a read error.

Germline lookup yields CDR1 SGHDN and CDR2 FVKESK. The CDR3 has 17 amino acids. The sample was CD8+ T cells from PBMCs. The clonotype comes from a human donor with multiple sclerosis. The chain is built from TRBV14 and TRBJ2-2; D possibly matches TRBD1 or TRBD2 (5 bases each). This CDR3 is CASSQDEGRINTGEPFF. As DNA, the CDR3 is TGTGCCAGCAGCCAAGATGAGGGACGGATTAACACCGGGGAGCCGTTTTTT.